Following are 9 T cell receptor beta chains from one sample sequenced in a study of circulating and synovial CD4+ cells in juvenile arthritis. Here immunoSEQ multiplex PCR was the method, and the copy in TCRdb shows in-frame clones only, minus some. Of 25,000 to 35,000 clones detected, 93% appear once; the ten largest clones hold around 3%. The source material was CD4+ T cells from blood. These receptors were obtained from a human donor with juvenile idiopathic arthritis.

The CDR3 protein is CAWRKTGTGSWVTAANYGYTF. As DNA, the CDR3 is TGTGCCTGGAGGAAAACCGGGACAGGGTCTTGGGTCACCGCAGCTAACTATGGCTACACCTTC. The gene calls are TRBV30 and TRBJ1-2; 9 bases fit TRBD1. The V and J ends lost 3 bases and 0 bases, in that order; junction bases with no gene match: 23. The germline CDR1 and CDR2 sequences are GTSNPN and SVGIG (reference sequence). The CDR3 has 21 residues.

This sequence joins TRBV19 and TRBJ1-4; 9 bases are a match to TRBD1. This CDR3 contains 17 residues. Germline V gives CDR1 LNHDA, CDR2 SQIVND (reference sequence). Trimming took 4 bases from V and 5 from J; bases not matched to a gene: 11. CDR3: CASSTRTGATKNEKLFF. The CDR3 DNA reads TGTGCCAGTAGTACCCGGACAGGGGCAACGAAGAATGAAAAACTGTTTTTT. The entire variable domain, with the rest obtained from reference TRBV19 and TRBJ1-4, is as follows: DGGITQSPKYLFRKEGQNVTLSCEQNLNHDAMYWYRQDPGQGLRLIYYSQIVNDFQKGDIAEGYSVSREKKESFPLTVTSAQKNPTAFYLCASSTRTGATKNEKLFFGSGTQLSVL.

This clone was seen once. The chain has TRBV5-4 and TRBJ2-2; a weak D match, TRBD2 (7 bases). Trimming stripped 7 bases from V and 1 base from J, with 17 bases between. The CDR3 is made up of 16 amino acids. Germline lookup yields CDR1 SGHNT and CDR2 YYREEE (reference sequence). The CDR3 loop is CASAMGGALNTGELFF. CDR3 in DNA: TGTGCCAGCGCCATGGGGGGGGCACTGAACACCGGGGAGCTGTTTTTT.

The rearrangement links TRBV29-1 to TRBJ1-1, with 7 bases matching TRBD1. The CDR3 sequence is 12 residues long. CDR1 and CDR2 from the germline V gene are SQVTM and ANQGSEA. With V trimmed by 5 bases and J by 3 bases, 3 bases remained unmatched. Here the CDR3 reads CSVSDRYTEAFF. Written as DNA, the CDR3 is TGCAGCGTTTCGGACAGGTACACTGAAGCTTTCTTT.

A few counts support this clone. This chain links TRBV28 with TRBJ1-3, with 7 bases identical to TRBD1. V shed 4 bases and J 2 bases; nucleotides not matched to a gene: 2. The CDR3 totals 14 residues. Germline values: CDR1 MDHEN, CDR2 SYDVKM. The CDR3 DNA reads as TGTGCCAGCAGTTCTCAGGGGGCTGGAAACACCATATATTTT. Residues: CASSSQGAGNTIYF.

V and J are TRBV11-2 and TRBJ2-7; 7 bases line up with TRBD1. CDR1 and CDR2 from the germline V gene are SGHAT and FQNNGV. The CDR3 is 14 residues long. With 2 bases clipped from V and 6 bases from J, the junction kept 7 bases outside the gene matches. CDR3 loop: CASSLRGQASEQYF. The CDR3 DNA is TGTGCCAGCAGCTTAAGGGGGCAAGCTTCCGAGCAGTACTTC. Complete variable domain (other parts from reference TRBV11-2 and TRBJ2-7): EAGVAQSPRYKIIEKRQSVAFWCNPISGHATLYWYQQILGQGPKLLIQFQNNGVVDDSQLPKDRFSAERLKGVDSTLKIQPAKLEDSAVYLCASSLRGQASEQYFGPGTRLTVT.

Here the CDR3 reads CASSNRDRGYEQYF. The CDR3 DNA follows: TGTGCCAGCAGCAACCGGGACAGGGGCTACGAGCAGTACTTC. The chain is built from TRBV9 and TRBJ2-7; TRBD1 matches 10 bases. Germline V gene sequence: CDR1 SGDLS, CDR2 YYNGEE. This CDR3 spans 14 amino acids. Trimming cost V 4 bases and J 3 bases; bases outside gene matches: 4.

V gene TRBV19 combines with J gene TRBJ1-5; unclear D gene. Germline values: CDR1 LNHDA, CDR2 SQIVND (reference sequence). The CDR3 contains 17 residues. V was pared by 7 bases and J by 0 bases, with 19 bases between. The CDR3 reads CASKLRGPDYSNQPQHF. The CDR3, as DNA: TGTGCCAGTAAACTCCGCGGCCCGGATTATAGCAATCAGCCCCAGCATTTT.

This chain joins TRBV7-9 and TRBJ1-1; D possibly corresponds to TRBD1 (6 bases). Germline loops: CDR1 SEHNR, CDR2 FQNEAQ (reference sequence). Trimming cost V 9 bases and J 1 base, with 12 bases left between them. CDR3 size: 13 residues. In DNA form, the CDR3 reads TGTGCCAGTGGGGGCGGACAGAACACTGAAGCTTTCTTT. It encodes CASGGGQNTEAFF.